This TCR beta chain was found in a study of shared clonotypes between healthy human individuals. Study-wide results and limits: Rarefaction showed sorted-subset sequencing was incomplete despite large depth. Compared with clonotypes that all four donors shared, non-shared clonotypes had lower generation probabilities.

Points on this clone: What it binds is unknown.

Genomic DNA belonging to each subset was distributed in equal measure over several immunoSEQ plates. In the original analysis: There were no quality scores in the junction-only immunoSEQ sequences, so filtering differed. Data came from immunoSEQ multiplex PCR; TCRdb stores just in-frame clones and leaves some out. V and J calls plus clone size are reproduced from that table; the DNA served to infer D and trimming. This sample has around 2.5 million clones, with over 85% found just once. V gave up 5 bases and J gave up 5 bases; unmatched junction bases: 11. This CDR3 region has 18 residues. Germline V gene data show CDR1 as SNHLY and CDR2 as FYNNEI.

The TCR originated in a man between 18 and 29 years old in good health. Some clones in this sample may be carry-over from other donors' samples. This chain uses TRBV2 with TRBJ2-5; 16 nucleotides match TRBD2. Sequenced sample: naive CD4+ T cells from PBMCs. Subset described: CD45RA+ positively selected. The CDR3 DNA reads TGTGCCAGCAGTACTGCATCCGGGGGACTAGCGGGAGGGGAGACCCAGTACTTC. Amino acid sequence: CASSTASGGLAGGETQYF.